One and the same sample provided the 12 T cell receptor beta chains below, sequenced in a study of radiation and T cells in renal cell carcinoma (dated by TCRdb to 2019 to 2021). Libraries were constructed by the immunoSEQ multiplex PCR assay. This immuneACCESS table, as held by TCRdb, lists in-frame sequences with V and J called but not all clones. Of the missing ones, under half trace to an unresolved V gene in checked studies; the others have no known cause. This sample gives tens of thousands of clones in total; over 65% of them show up just once. Roughly 6.8% of the sample is in the top ten clones. This sample's time point label indicates: baseline pretreatment blood. The treatment or condition label, read with the paper, signifies: 15 Gy SBRT to primary tumor, nephrectomy 4 weeks later. Sequenced material: blood, taken from a patient whose treatment included radiotherapy and nephrectomy. These receptors originate from a man aged 55 to 70 with renal cell carcinoma.

This chain connects TRBV11-3 to TRBJ2-2, with a weak D call TRBD1 (5 bases). The CDR3 extends over 13 amino acids. V was shortened by 2 bases and J by 6 bases, with 7 bases between the two germline ends. Germline V gene sequence: CDR1 SGHNT, CDR2 YENEEA. In DNA form, the CDR3 reads TGTGCCAGCAGCTTAAGGGGCCCCGGGGAGCTGTTTTTT. This translates into CASSLRGPGELFF.

Only one count was recorded for this clone. The identical CDR3 is also encoded by other nucleotide sequences in the sample. This chain connects TRBV9 to TRBJ1-3; unclear D gene. V was cut by 4 bases and J by 1 base, with 15 bases left in between. Germline CDR1 is SGDLS and CDR2 is YYNGEE. This CDR3 is built from 16 residues. The CDR3 DNA reads as TGTGCCAGCAGCTTTTCCTCGGATGTATCTGGAAACACCATATATTTT. This sequence encodes CASSFSSDVSGNTIYF.

This clone was seen a handful of times. The chain is built from TRBV10-1 and TRBJ2-3; tentatively, D is TRBD2 (6 bases). The CDR3 covers 13 residues. CDR1 is WNHNN, CDR2 SYGVQD, per germline (reference sequence). The V and J ends lost 6 bases and 6 bases respectively, with 13 bases between them. The CDR3 nucleotides are TGCGCCAGCAGCCGAGGGACTCTGGATACGCAGTATTTT. Its protein product is CASSRGTLDTQYF.

The rearrangement links TRBV4-3 to TRBJ2-1; tentative D call: TRBD2 (6 bases). The CDR3 totals 14 residues. Germline V gene lookup returns CDR1 LGHNA and CDR2 YSLEER. V shed 1 base and J shed 10 bases, with 14 bases lying between them. The CDR3 sequence is CASSQGLEGREQFF. The CDR3 bases are TGCGCCAGCAGCCAAGGACTAGAGGGGCGGGAGCAGTTCTTC.

The rearrangement joins TRBV7-2 to TRBJ2-1; the D is unclear. This CDR3 comprises 15 residues. The germline CDR1 and CDR2 sequences are SGHTA and FQGNSA. V was clipped by 1 base and J by 2 bases, with 9 bases between them. The CDR3: CASSLGPATYNEQFF. The CDR3 DNA sequence: TGTGCCAGCAGCTTAGGGCCCGCCACCTACAATGAGCAGTTCTTC. The full variable domain, rest sourced from reference TRBV7-2 and TRBJ2-1, is GAGVSQSPSNKVTEKGKDVELRCDPISGHTALYWYRQSLGQGLEFLIYFQGNSAPDKSGLPSDRFSAERTGGSVSTLTIQRTQQEDSAVYLCASSLGPATYNEQFFGPGTRLTVL.

This clone was seen once. The V call is TRBV5-1, the J call TRBJ1-1; D call uncertain. The CDR3 has 17 residues. Germline assignment: CDR1 SGHRS and CDR2 YFSETQ. The V end lost 3 bases, the J end lost 0 bases, and 18 bases lay between the germline ends. The CDR3: CASSYYPGRPLNTEAFF. CDR3 coding DNA: TGCGCCAGCAGCTATTACCCCGGACGGCCATTGAACACTGAAGCTTTCTTT.

A remark on this clone: This CDR3 is also generated by other DNA sequences in the sample. The chain carries TRBV27 and TRBJ2-7; no clear D gene. Germline assignment: CDR1 MNHEY and CDR2 SMNVEV (reference sequence). CDR3 length: 13 amino acids. Trimming cost V 4 bases and J 1 base, with 8 bases left between them. As DNA, the CDR3 is TGTGCCAGCAGTTGGCGGCAGTCCTACGAGCAGTACTTC. Amino acids: CASSWRQSYEQYF.

This clone has more than one count but fewer than ten. The chain links TRBV10-2 to TRBJ2-3, with 11 bases fitting TRBD2. Trimming at V came to 3 bases and at J to 2 bases, leaving 7 bases not matched to a gene. This CDR3 comprises 17 residues. Germline CDR1 WSHSY, CDR2 SAAADI. The CDR3 loop is CASSDLLAGETTDTQYF. In nucleotides, the CDR3 is TGCGCCAGCAGTGACTTACTAGCGGGAGAGACCACAGATACGCAGTATTTT.

This chain joins TRBV18 and TRBJ2-1, with D possibly matching TRBD1 (6 bases). The CDR3 runs to 16 residues. Trimming removed 5 bases from V and 2 bases from J, with 16 bases in between. Germline assignment: CDR1 KGHSH and CDR2 LQKENI. CDR3 nucleotides: TGTGCCAGCTCATCAGGGACAAACATCCCCTACAATGAGCAGTTCTTC. Translating gives CASSSGTNIPYNEQFF.

This chain links TRBV13 with TRBJ2-2; 7 bases are shared with TRBD1. CDR1 is PRHDT, CDR2 FYEKMQ, per germline (reference sequence). The CDR3 has 16 amino acids. The trim removed 6 bases at V and 4 bases at J, leaving 11 bases unmatched. The CDR3 bases are TGTGCCAGCAGTCTTCGTGGACAGGTCCGCACCGGGGAGCTGTTTTTT. Translation: CASSLRGQVRTGELFF.

A single count supports this clone. The rearrangement uses TRBV25-1 and TRBJ1-5; D not certain. Per germline, CDR1 MGHDK and CDR2 SYGVNS. The CDR3 sequence is 12 residues long. V gave up 7 bases and J gave up 3 bases, with 7 bases separating them. The chain's CDR3 is CASTQDNQPQHF. The CDR3 DNA reads TGTGCCAGCACCCAAGACAATCAGCCCCAGCATTTT. The full variable domain, with the rest looked up from reference TRBV25-1 and TRBJ1-5, is EADIYQTPRYLVIGTGKKITLECSQTMGHDKMYWYQQDPGMELHLIHYSYGVNSTEKGDLSSESTVSRIRTEHFPLTLESARPSHTSQYLCASTQDNQPQHFGDGTRLSIL.

This chain joins TRBV28 and TRBJ1-2; 7 bases match TRBD1. V was pared by 6 bases and J by 1 base, with 8 bases of the junction left unmatched. The CDR3 covers 15 residues. CDR1 is MDHEN and CDR2 is SYDVKM in the germline V gene. The CDR3 DNA reads TGTGCCAGCAGGTCCGGGACAGCCTTTAACTATGGCTACACCTTC. This encodes CASRSGTAFNYGYTF.